Listed below are T cell receptor beta chains from one sample, sequenced in a study of T cell responses to AZD1222 COVID-19 vaccine. The table came from immunoSEQ multiplex PCR; TCRdb's copy has only in-frame clones and leaves some out. The sample gives about 48,000 clones, around 89% of which show up once; approximately 5.3% is in the top ten. Specimen: peripheral blood, collected 28 days after the second AZD1222 dose. Source of these receptors: an adult who received the AZD1222 COVID-19 vaccine. Each CDR3 is given with its conserved first and last residue. The D gene is left open where the match is weak. Only part of the rows carry a size: once, few, many, or a class if the clone is expanded.

d_call j_call clone_size v_call cdr3_nt cdr3_aa
TRBD2 TRBJ2-3 NA TRBV6-5 TGTGCCAGCACCACAACTAGCGGCGCCACAGATACGCAGTATTTT CASTTTSGATDTQYF
TRBD2 TRBJ2-1 NA TRBV10-3 TGTGCCATCAGATCGGAGGGAGGGCCTGCGATCTATGAGCAGTTCTTC CAIRSEGGPAIYEQFF
TRBD2 TRBJ2-7 once TRBV2 TGTGCCAGCAGTGAAGTGCTAGCGGGAACCTACGAGCAGTACTTC CASSEVLAGTYEQYF
NA TRBJ1-5 NA TRBV6-2/TRBV6-3 TGTGCCAGCAGTTCAGACAGACGGCAGCCCCAGCATTTT CASSSDRRQPQHF
TRBD2 TRBJ2-7 once TRBV6-1 TGTGCCAGCAGTGAAGCGCGACTAGCGGGGGGATACGAGCAGTACTTC CASSEARLAGGYEQYF
NA TRBJ1-1 NA TRBV3-1/TRBV3-2 TGTGCCAGCACCAAACGACGAATGGCGGACACTGAAGCTTTCTTT CASTKRRMADTEAFF
TRBD2 TRBJ2-1 NA TRBV5-1 TGCGCCAGCAGCTTCACTAGCGATAACAATGAGCAGTTCTTC CASSFTSDNNEQFF
NA TRBJ2-7 once TRBV5-1 TGCGCCAGCAGCCCTGACAGATACTACGAGCAGTACTTC CASSPDRYYEQYF
NA TRBJ2-1 NA TRBV19 TGTGCCAGTAGAAACTACAATGAGCAGTTCTTC CASRNYNEQFF
TRBD1 TRBJ2-3 NA TRBV10-2 TGCGCCAGCTGGGACAGGGCGGATACGCAGTATTTT CASWDRADTQYF
TRBD2 TRBJ2-7 once TRBV4-1 TGCGCCAGCAGCCATCCCAGGACTAGCTCCCACGAGCAGTACTTC CASSHPRTSSHEQYF
TRBD2 TRBJ2-2 NA TRBV7-8 TGTGCCAGCAGCTTATCGGGGGGGCGCGCCACCGGGGAGCTGTTTTTT CASSLSGGRATGELFF
NA TRBJ1-6 NA TRBV27 TGTGCCAGCAGTTGGAGCTCCTATAATTCACCCCTCCACTTT CASSWSSYNSPLHF
NA TRBJ2-7 once TRBV3-1/TRBV3-2 TGTGCCAGCAGCCAAGGTTCACCCGGAACAAATATGGACGAGCAGTACTTC CASSQGSPGTNMDEQYF
TRBD1 TRBJ1-6 NA TRBV6-2/TRBV6-3 TGTGCCAGCAGTTCATATGGGACAGGCAATTCACCCCTCCACTTT CASSSYGTGNSPLHF
NA TRBJ2-1 NA TRBV4-1 TGCGCCAGCAGCCCGCTACCGGAGTTTGGTGGCAATGAGCAGTTCTTC CASSPLPEFGGNEQFF
NA TRBJ1-3 NA TRBV9 TGTGCCAGCAGCCTCAGAGAGATAGGGTGGAGTCCTGGAAACACCATATATTTT CASSLREIGWSPGNTIYF
NA TRBJ2-3 NA TRBV12-3/TRBV12-4 TGTGCCAGCAGTTTAGGCAGCACAGATACGCAGTATTTT CASSLGSTDTQYF
TRBD1 TRBJ1-1 NA TRBV7-9 TGTGCCAGCAGCCCCGGGACAGGGGGCGCGCTTAGCACTGAAGCTTTCTTT CASSPGTGGALSTEAFF
TRBD1 TRBJ2-7 NA TRBV3-1/TRBV3-2 TGTGCCAGCAGCCAAGTGGACAGGGCCCACGAGCAGTACTTC CASSQVDRAHEQYF